What follows are 4 T cell receptor beta chains derived from one specimen sequenced in a study of CD8 T cells in Susac syndrome. The RNA, about 0.45 to 1 ug, was put through reverse transcription using random hexamers. TCRdb itself ran the immunoSEQ multiplex PCR reads through MiXCR, one entry per CDR3 protein. Of 95,000 to 150,000 distinct CDR3 sequences in the sample, 96% are singletons; the top ten hold less than 0.15%. Sequences were obtained from CD4+ T cells from PBMCs. The receptors were sampled from a human donor with Susac syndrome.

The V gene is TRBV29-1, the J gene TRBJ1-1; possibly TRBD1 for D (5 bases). This CDR3 has 12 residues. V lost 4 bases and J 11 bases, leaving 17 bases between the germline ends. Germline assignment: CDR1 SQVTM and CDR2 ANQGSEA. This CDR3 is CSVGGPTDSAFF. The CDR3 bases are TGCAGCGTTGGGGGCCCGACGGATAGTGCTTTCTTT.

This chain links TRBV20-1 with TRBJ1-1, with D hard to call. The CDR3 loop spans 12 amino acids. Trimming stripped 2 bases from V and 1 base from J, with 5 bases between. Germline CDR1 DFQATT, CDR2 SNEGSKA (reference sequence). The chain's CDR3 is CSARPGNTEAFF. The DNA of the CDR3 is TGCAGTGCTAGACCAGGGAACACTGAAGCTTTCTTT.

The chain carries TRBV29-1 and TRBJ1-1; D perhaps matches TRBD1 (6 bases). There are 13 residues in the CDR3. Germline CDR1 is SQVTM and CDR2 is ANQGSEA. Between the trimmed V and J ends, which lost 2 bases and 4 bases, there was a span of 11 bases. This CDR3 is CSVEPQGGTEAFF. The CDR3 DNA reads as TGCAGCGTTGAACCACAGGGAGGCACTGAAGCTTTCTTT. The full variable domain, in which reference TRBV29-1 and TRBJ1-1 provide the parts outside the CDR3, is SAVISQKPSRDICQRGTSLTIQCQVDSQVTMMFWYRQQPGQSLTLIATANQGSEATYESGFVIDKFPISRPNLTFSTLTVSNMSPEDSSIYLCSVEPQGGTEAFFGQGTRLTVV.

V is TRBV29-1 and J is TRBJ1-5; D unclear. There are 12 residues in the CDR3. Germline CDR1 SQVTM, CDR2 ANQGSEA. V dropped 5 bases and J dropped 4 bases, with 9 bases sitting between them. The CDR3 here is CSVSQSNQPQHF. The CDR3 nucleotides read TGCAGCGTTTCTCAGAGTAATCAGCCCCAGCATTTT.